This T cell receptor (beta chain) was recovered during a study of control samples from healthy donors and cancer patients. CDR3 size: 17 residues. Trimming removed 1 base from V and 3 bases from J; junction bases left unmatched: 5. Germline V CDR1 and CDR2: LGHDT, YNNKEL (reference sequence). Measured with immunoSEQ multiplex PCR; TCRdb has only the in-frame clones, and not every one. Among roughly 200,000 clones, 91% were seen once, and the ten largest hold over 1.5%. The clonotype comes from a young man in good health. Sequencing input: blood. The chain recombines TRBV3-1 (or the pseudogene TRBV3-2) with TRBJ2-3; 12 bases match TRBD2. CDR3 sequence: CASSQAPSGGGTDTQYF. CDR3 nucleotides: TGTGCCAGCAGCCAAGCACCTAGCGGGGGGGGAACAGATACGCAGTATTTT.